These 24 T cell receptor beta chains share one sample of origin, sequenced in a study of blood T cells in healthy people across ages. PCR was performed a second time for roughly 7 to 11 cycles using a sample-barcoded 5' primer and a J-beta primer mix. Each CDR3 protein gets one entry after TCRdb re-called the 5' RACE reads with MiXCR. The sample records about 840,000 distinct CDR3 sequences, 25% to 30% being singletons. These same data were also listed under a study on T cells of mothers and their children.

The sequencing input was blood. These receptors originate from a woman in her thirties or forties in good health.

This clonotype has a handful of counts. The chain carries TRBV3-1 and TRBJ1-1, with TRBD1 as a possible D gene (6 bases). Trimming removed 5 bases from V and 7 bases from J, with 17 bases in between. The CDR3 spans 14 residues. The V gene's germline CDR1 is LGHDT and CDR2 YNNKEL (reference sequence). The CDR3 sequence is CASSYFGQSVEAFF. The CDR3 DNA is TGTGCCAGCAGCTATTTCGGACAGTCCGTTGAAGCTTTCTTT.

This clonotype was observed a few times. The chain recombines TRBV20-1 with TRBJ1-2; D is unresolved. This CDR3 has 12 residues. The V gene's germline CDR1 is DFQATT and CDR2 SNEGSKA (reference sequence). The V end lost 6 bases, the J end lost 4 bases, and 12 bases lay between the germline ends. CDR3 sequence (DNA): TGCAGTGCCAGGCCGGATCTCTATGGCTACACCTTC. Encoded protein: CSARPDLYGYTF.

As to this clonotype: The junction differs from germline at one of its ends, possibly a read error. V and J are TRBV12-3 or TRBV12-4 and TRBJ1-4; D possibly corresponds to TRBD1 (5 bases). The CDR3 extends over 15 amino acids. CDR3 loop: CASSSIGALDEKRFF. CDR3 nucleotide sequence: TGTGCCAGCAGTTCGATCGGGGCCCTGGATGAAAAACGGTTTTTT.

The CDR3 coding sequence is TGTGCCATCAGTGAATCGGGGGGGCCTCATGAGCAGTTCTTC. This gives the protein CAISESGGPHEQFF. The genes are TRBV10-3 and TRBJ2-1; TRBD2 matches at 8 bases. Losses at the gene ends were 3 bases for V and 8 bases for J; bases not matched to a gene: 6. CDR1 is ENHRY and CDR2 is SYGVKD in the germline V gene. CDR3 length: 14 amino acids.

This clonotype was seen only once. The V call is TRBV6-5, the J call TRBJ1-1; TRBD1 matches 9 bases. J gave up 2 bases and V 2 bases, and 0 bases lay outside the gene matches. The CDR3 spans 14 residues. Germline CDR1 MNHEY, CDR2 SVGAGI. The CDR3, as DNA: TGTGCCAGCAGTTACACAGGGGGCAACACTGAAGCTTTCTTT. It specifies CASSYTGGNTEAFF.

This clonotype was seen ten or more times. The chain combines TRBV20-1 with TRBJ2-7; TRBD2 agrees at 12 bases. The CDR3 contains 15 residues. Germline V lookup: CDR1 DFQATT, CDR2 SNEGSKA (reference sequence). J lost 4 bases, V lost 6 bases, and 10 bases had no gene match. Here the CDR3 reads CSAPQLAGGSYEQYF. Written as DNA, the CDR3 is TGCAGTGCACCACAACTAGCGGGGGGATCGTACGAGCAGTACTTC.

The rearrangement joins TRBV9 to TRBJ2-1, with D perhaps TRBD2 (5 bases). Per germline, CDR1 SGDLS and CDR2 YYNGEE. Trimming cost V 0 bases and J 13 bases, with 17 bases left between them. This CDR3 comprises 14 residues. The CDR3 coding sequence is TGTGCCAGCAGCGTAGGCACGGGGTTCGAGACCCAGTTCTTC. Encoded protein: CASSVGTGFETQFF.

A word on this clonotype: This could be a read error, since a much larger clone is one nucleotide away. The gene calls are TRBV6-5 and TRBJ2-3, with D perhaps TRBD1 (6 bases). CDR3 length: 15 amino acids. Germline lookup yields CDR1 MNHEY and CDR2 SVGAGI. CDR3 bases: TGTGCCAGCCGTTACGACAGGACGAGCACAGATACGCAGTATTTT. Protein product: CASRYDRTSTDTQYF.

In this sample, this clonotype turned up a few times. The chain uses TRBV15 and TRBJ2-7; 8 bases are a match to TRBD1. The V segment lost 5 bases and the J segment 3 bases; nucleotides outside the gene matches: 9. CDR1 LNHNV and CDR2 YYDKDF come from the germline V gene (reference sequence). The CDR3 loop spans 15 amino acids. The CDR3 sequence: CATSGQGTLSYEQYF. CDR3 DNA sequence: TGTGCCACCAGCGGACAGGGAACATTGAGCTACGAGCAGTACTTC.

About this clonotype: A much larger clone lies one base from this, so it may be a read error. V gene TRBV7-9 combines with J gene TRBJ2-3; D not certain. The CDR3 consists of 12 residues. Germline assignment: CDR1 SEHNR and CDR2 FQNEAQ (reference sequence). The CDR3 DNA reads as TGTGCCAGCAGCTTAGGGCAGAATACGCGGTATTTT. This gives the protein CASSLGQNTRYF.

This chain connects TRBV20-1 to TRBJ1-1; maybe TRBD1 (5 bases). The CDR3 has 15 amino acids. Trimming removed 0 bases from V and 1 base from J, with 12 bases in between. Germline V gene data show CDR1 as DFQATT and CDR2 as SNEGSKA (reference sequence). The CDR3 here is CSARDGGEWNTEAFF. For the CDR3, the DNA is TGCAGTGCTAGAGATGGGGGGGAATGGAACACTGAAGCTTTCTTT.

This clonotype was detected a few times. V gene TRBV28 combines with J gene TRBJ2-5, with 8 bases matching TRBD1. The J segment lost 5 bases and the V segment lost 5 bases, leaving 7 bases of the junction unmatched. The V gene's germline CDR1 is MDHEN and CDR2 SYDVKM. The CDR3 consists of 14 residues. The CDR3 loop is CASSPTGGPETQYF. The DNA for the CDR3 is TGTGCCAGCAGTCCTACAGGGGGACCGGAGACCCAGTACTTC.

This clonotype was observed at least ten times. The J gene is TRBJ2-7, the V gene TRBV28; D remains unclear. Germline V lookup: CDR1 MDHEN, CDR2 SYDVKM. Trimming removed 7 bases from V and 3 bases from J, with 7 bases in between. This CDR3 is built from 11 residues. The CDR3 spells CASKLGYEQYF. For the CDR3, the DNA is TGTGCCAGCAAACTCGGCTACGAGCAGTACTTC.

This clonotype was detected a few times. The V gene is TRBV6-6, the J gene TRBJ2-5; D could derive from TRBD1 or TRBD2 (6 bases each). The CDR3 length is 14 residues. V shed 10 bases and J shed 11 bases, with 26 bases lying between them. Germline-derived CDR1 and CDR2 are MNHNY and SVGAGI (reference sequence). The CDR3 DNA is TGTGCCACCACGGGGGCAGGCATCTACAATGAGCAGTACTTC. Translating gives CATTGAGIYNEQYF.

This clonotype showed up many times. V usage is TRBV15 and J usage is TRBJ2-1; 7 positions agree with TRBD1. The CDR3 is 15 residues long. CDR1 is LNHNV, CDR2 YYDKDF, per germline (reference sequence). The ends lost 2 bases at V and 1 base at J; junction bases unmatched: 2. The CDR3 DNA sequence: TGTGCCACCAGCAGAAACAGGGGATCCTACAATGAGCAGTTCTTC. Translating it yields CATSRNRGSYNEQFF.

This clonotype has more than one count but fewer than ten. This chain uses TRBV27 with TRBJ1-4; 10 positions match TRBD1. Germline V gene lookup returns CDR1 MNHEY and CDR2 SMNVEV (reference sequence). The CDR3 is 15 residues long. With 2 bases clipped from V and 8 bases from J, the junction kept 5 bases outside the gene matches. Here the CDR3 reads CASSLLGTGVEKLFF. The CDR3 DNA is TGTGCCAGCAGTTTACTCGGGACAGGGGTGGAAAAACTGTTTTTT.

In DNA form, the CDR3 reads TGTGCCAGCGCTCCGTCGGGGGGGGCCTACAATGAGCAGTTCTTC. It is translated as CASAPSGGAYNEQFF. The chain is built from TRBV7-3 and TRBJ2-1; 8 positions match TRBD2. The CDR3 is made up of 15 amino acids. V lost 8 bases, J lost 2 bases, and 8 bases stayed unmatched. Germline V gene sequence: CDR1 SGHTA, CDR2 FQGTGA.

Many counts were recorded for this clonotype. The chain recombines TRBV9 with TRBJ2-5; 10 bases agree with TRBD2. V dropped 0 bases and J dropped 3; count of bases not matched to a gene: 2. This CDR3 is built from 15 residues. Germline V gene sequence: CDR1 SGDLS, CDR2 YYNGEE. The CDR3 DNA reads TGTGCCAGCAGCGTAGGCGGACTAGCGGAAGAGACCCAGTACTTC. Residues: CASSVGGLAEETQYF.

The chain recombines TRBV20-1 with TRBJ2-7; 10 bases map to TRBD1. This CDR3 has 14 residues. The J segment lost 5 bases and the V segment lost 6 bases, leaving 10 bases of the junction unmatched. Germline assignment: CDR1 DFQATT and CDR2 SNEGSKA (reference sequence). CDR3 loop: CSAGTQTGGHEQYF. For the CDR3, the DNA is TGCAGTGCAGGGACCCAGACAGGGGGCCACGAGCAGTACTTC.

The V and J genes are TRBV7-2 and TRBJ1-2; a possible D gene is TRBD1 (5 bases). The CDR3 length is 13 residues. Trimming shortened V by 7 bases and J by 8 bases, and 17 bases separated the two germline ends. CDR1 and CDR2 (germline): SGHTA, FQGNSA. The CDR3 here is CASNYIGHRGYTF. The CDR3 DNA reads TGTGCCAGCAACTATATTGGACACCGCGGCTACACCTTC.

The chain carries TRBV30 and TRBJ2-3, with 9 bases identical to TRBD1. The CDR3 spans 15 residues. Germline CDR1 reads GTSNPN; CDR2 reads SVGIG (reference sequence). J gave up 5 bases and V 5 bases, and 11 bases lay outside the gene matches. CDR3 protein: CAWVPGQGIRDTQYF. CDR3 DNA: TGTGCCTGGGTCCCGGGACAGGGCATCAGAGATACGCAGTATTTT.

The genes are TRBV2 and TRBJ2-1; 8 bases match TRBD2. Losses at the gene ends were 0 bases for V and 9 bases for J; bases not matched to a gene: 7. The CDR3 extends over 15 amino acids. Looked up from germline, CDR1 is SNHLY and CDR2 is FYNNEI. CDR3 coding DNA: TGTGCCAGCAGTGAAGCCCAGCGGGGGAGCTTTGAGCAGTTCTTC. As protein: CASSEAQRGSFEQFF.

The sample holds many counts of this clonotype. The V call is TRBV27, the J call TRBJ1-6, with a weak D call TRBD1 (6 bases). The CDR3 runs to 15 residues. Trimming took 9 bases from V and 7 from J, leaving 19 bases between them. In germline, CDR1 is MNHEY, CDR2 SMNVEV (reference sequence). CDR3 nucleotides: TGTGCCAGTTCCGGGGGCAGGGGTAGAAATTCACCCCTCCACTTT. It specifies CASSGGRGRNSPLHF.

The rearrangement joins TRBV11-2 to TRBJ2-5; 8 bases align to TRBD2. CDR3 length equals 12 residues. Trimming took 6 bases from V and 5 from J; bases not matched to a gene: 2. The V gene's germline CDR1 is SGHAT and CDR2 FQNNGV. The CDR3 loop reads CASRRLAETQYF. The CDR3 region has the DNA TGTGCCAGCAGACGACTAGCGGAGACCCAGTACTTC.